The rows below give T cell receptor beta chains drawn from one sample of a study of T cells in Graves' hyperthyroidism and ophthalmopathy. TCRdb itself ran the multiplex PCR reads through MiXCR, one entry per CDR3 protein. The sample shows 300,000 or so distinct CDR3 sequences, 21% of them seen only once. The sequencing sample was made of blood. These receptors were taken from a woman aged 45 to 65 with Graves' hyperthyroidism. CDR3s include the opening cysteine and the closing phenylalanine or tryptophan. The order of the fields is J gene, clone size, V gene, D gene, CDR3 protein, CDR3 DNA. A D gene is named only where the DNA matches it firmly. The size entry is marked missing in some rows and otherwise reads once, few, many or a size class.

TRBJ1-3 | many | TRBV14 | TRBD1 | CASSPGGTTDTIYF | TGTGCCAGCAGCCCAGGGGGAACTACGGACACCATATATTTT
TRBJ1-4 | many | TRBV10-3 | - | CAITHSPNEKLFF | TGTGCCATCACGCACAGCCCGAATGAAAAACTGTTTTTT
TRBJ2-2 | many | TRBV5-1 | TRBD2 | CASSLDAGGTGELFF | TGCGCCAGCAGCTTGGACGCGGGGGGGACCGGGGAGCTGTTTTTT
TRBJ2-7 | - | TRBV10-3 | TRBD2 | CAMGGGNEQYF | TGTGCCATGGGGGGGGGGAACGAGCAGTACTTC
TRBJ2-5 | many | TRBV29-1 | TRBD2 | CSVEGVAGGGETQYF | TGCAGCGTTGAAGGGGTAGCGGGAGGCGGAGAGACCCAGTACTTC
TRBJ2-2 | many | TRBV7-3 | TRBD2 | CASSSPKGLAATGELFF | TGTGCCAGCAGCTCTCCTAAAGGACTAGCAGCTACCGGGGAGCTGTTTTTT
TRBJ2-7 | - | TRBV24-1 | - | CATSESPGAHGQYF | TGTGCCACCAGTGAATCTCCGGGGGCGCACGGGCAGTACTTC
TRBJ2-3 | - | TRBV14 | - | CASSQEGDTQYF | TGTGCCAGCAGCCAAGAGGGAGATACGCAGTATTTT
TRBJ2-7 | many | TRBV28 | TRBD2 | CASSPTGLAAFSSPRGAYEQYF | TGTGCCAGCAGTCCCACGGGACTAGCGGCTTTCTCCTCTCCAAGAGGCGCCTACGAGCAGTACTTC
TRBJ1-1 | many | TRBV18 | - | CASSPRVNTEAFF | TGTGCCAGCTCACCACGGGTGAACACTGAAGCTTTCTTT
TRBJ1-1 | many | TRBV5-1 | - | CASSPGRWNTEAFF | TGCGCCAGCAGCCCGGGACGGTGGAACACTGAAGCTTTCTTT
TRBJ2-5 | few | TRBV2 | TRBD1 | CASSEFTTGGTQYF | TGTGCCAGCAGCGAATTCACGACAGGGGGGACCCAGTACTTC
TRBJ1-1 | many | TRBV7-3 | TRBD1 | CASSPTDRARVAFF | TGTGCCAGCAGCCCAACGGACAGGGCCCGTGTAGCTTTCTTT
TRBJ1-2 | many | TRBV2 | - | CARNEGQSYGYTF | TGTGCCCGCAATGAAGGACAGAGCTATGGCTACACCTTC
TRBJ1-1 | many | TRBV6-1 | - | CASTLARGTTEAFF | TGTGCCAGCACTCTCGCCAGGGGAACCACTGAAGCTTTCTTT